A single sample gave rise to the 17 T cell receptor beta chains below, sequenced in a study of T-cell memory formation after mild COVID-19. TCRdb reprocessed the 5' RACE reads via MiXCR and lists one record per CDR3 protein. The profile shows roughly 300,000 distinct CDR3 sequences, around 15% of them singletons. The sequenced sample consisted of PBMCs or a T cell subset sorted from them (not recorded which). The source of these receptors is a man aged 18 to 29 who had mild COVID-19 (a few samples of this study predate the infection). Cell type and time point are not known.

This chain links TRBV5-1 with TRBJ2-5, with D uncertain. Trimming pared 3 bases from V and 4 bases from J, leaving 10 bases between. Germline assignment: CDR1 SGHRS and CDR2 YFSETQ. The CDR3 is made up of 13 amino acids. Here the CDR3 reads CASSSAPVETQYF. The CDR3 nucleotides read TGCGCCAGCAGCTCCGCGCCCGTAGAGACCCAGTACTTC.

The genes are TRBV12-3 or TRBV12-4 and TRBJ2-7; D tentatively reads TRBD1 or TRBD2 (5 bases each). The CDR3 length is 18 residues. V lost 2 bases and J lost 2, with 22 bases in between. The CDR3 loop is CASSLSLRGVGVAYEQYV. The DNA of the CDR3 is TGTGCCAGCAGTTTAAGTCTTCGGGGAGTGGGGGTAGCCTACGAGCAGTACGTC.

This clonotype came up a few times. The chain recombines TRBV20-1 with TRBJ2-7; the match to TRBD2 covers 11 bases. This CDR3 comprises 12 residues. The germline gives CDR1 DFQATT, CDR2 SNEGSKA (reference sequence). V gave up 5 bases and J gave up 3 bases; unmatched junction bases: 0. In DNA form, the CDR3 reads TGCAGTGCTGGGACTAGCGGCTACGAGCAGTACTTC. Amino acid sequence: CSAGTSGYEQYF.

This clonotype was observed a few times. The rearrangement uses TRBV6-1 and TRBJ1-6; TRBD1 might be the D (6 bases). Looked up from germline, CDR1 is MNHNS and CDR2 is SASEGT. V gave up 7 bases and J gave up 14 bases, with 24 bases separating them. The CDR3 spans 15 residues. In DNA form, the CDR3 reads TGTGCCAGCACTGGAGAGGGGGACGGGGGTAGAGCCCTCCACTTT. Amino acids: CASTGEGDGGRALHF.

The chain's CDR3 is CASSQISGEQFF. The CDR3 nucleotides are TGCGCCAGCAGCCAAATCTCGGGTGAGCAGTTCTTC. The chain has TRBV4-1 and TRBJ2-1; D uncertain. This CDR3 spans 12 amino acids. The germline CDR1 and CDR2 sequences are MGHRA and YSYEKL. Trimming stripped 2 bases from V and 9 bases from J, with 8 bases between.

There are a few counts of this clonotype. The genes are TRBV27 and TRBJ2-2; TRBD2 matches 9 bases. Germline V lookup: CDR1 MNHEY, CDR2 SMNVEV (reference sequence). The J segment lost 8 bases and the V segment lost 9 bases, leaving 16 bases of the junction unmatched. The CDR3 loop spans 16 amino acids. The CDR3 DNA reads as TGTGCCAGTTTGGGGGGGCTAGCGGGGAGGAAAGGGGAGCTGTTTTTT. Its protein is CASLGGLAGRKGELFF.

This clonotype was counted a few times. The rearrangement links TRBV4-1 to TRBJ2-7, with 9 nucleotides matching TRBD1. Trimming removed 8 bases from V and 6 bases from J; junction bases left unmatched: 8. Germline V gene lookup returns CDR1 MGHRA and CDR2 YSYEKL. The CDR3 consists of 13 residues. The CDR3 here is CASPWDRECEQYV. In nucleotides, the CDR3 is TGCGCCAGCCCGTGGGACAGGGAGTGCGAGCAGTACGTC.

This CDR3 is CASRTDNQETQYF. CDR3 nucleotide sequence: TGTGCCAGCAGAACGGACAACCAAGAGACCCAGTACTTC. The chain has TRBV12-3 or TRBV12-4 and TRBJ2-5, with D possibly matching TRBD1 (5 bases). CDR3 size: 13 residues. Trimming took off 6 bases at V and 0 bases at J, with 8 bases between the two ends.

This chain links TRBV7-2 with TRBJ2-3; a weak D match, TRBD1 (5 bases). V was trimmed by 7 bases and J by 2 bases, leaving 19 bases between them. CDR3 length equals 16 residues. The germline gives CDR1 SGHTA, CDR2 FQGNSA. The CDR3 loop reads CASTPLGRATTDTQYF. As DNA, the CDR3 is TGTGCCAGCACCCCCTTAGGCAGGGCGACCACAGATACGCAGTATTTT.

V usage is TRBV2 and J usage is TRBJ1-5; D is ambiguous. The CDR3 runs 14 residues. Trimming removed 5 bases at V and 6 bases at J, with 14 bases between. Germline V gene data show CDR1 as SNHLY and CDR2 as FYNNEI. The CDR3 region has the DNA TGTGCCAGCAGTAGGACGGGAGGCCCTCAGCCCCAGCATTTT. The encoded protein is CASSRTGGPQPQHF.

This clonotype showed up just a few times. The chain joins TRBV6-5 to TRBJ1-2; D might be TRBD1 (5 bases). The CDR3 spans 15 residues. Trimming took 5 bases from V and 3 from J, leaving 16 bases between them. From germline, CDR1 is MNHEY and CDR2 SVGAGI. As DNA, the CDR3 is TGTGCCAGCAGTCAGGCACATGGGGGGTACTATGGCTACACCTTC. This sequence encodes CASSQAHGGYYGYTF.

Only a few counts were recorded for this clonotype. The chain has TRBV9 and TRBJ2-3, with 13 bases identical to TRBD2. This CDR3 contains 18 residues. In germline, CDR1 is SGDLS, CDR2 YYNGEE. The V and J ends lost 0 bases and 2 bases, in that order; junction bases with no gene match: 6. For the CDR3, the DNA is TGTGCCAGCAGCGTAGGACTAGCGGGGGGCCCGCACACAGATACGCAGTATTTT. Its protein product is CASSVGLAGGPHTDTQYF.

The CDR3 reads CASSHRSTGVTGRSGELFF. CDR3 sequence (DNA): TGTGCCAGCAGCCATAGATCCACAGGAGTAACGGGGCGCTCCGGGGAGCTGTTTTTT. The chain employs TRBV3-1 and TRBJ2-2; possibly TRBD1 or TRBD2 for D (5 bases each). Germline values: CDR1 LGHDT, CDR2 YNNKEL (reference sequence). The CDR3 consists of 19 residues. Trimming cost V 3 bases and J 6 bases, with 26 bases left between them. The complete variable domain, with remaining parts taken from reference TRBV3-1 and TRBJ2-2, reads DTAVSQTPKYLVTQMGNDKSIKCEQNLGHDTMYWYKQDSKKFLKIMFSYNNKELIINETVPNRFSPKSPDKAHLNLHINSLELGDSAVYFCASSHRSTGVTGRSGELFFGEGSRLTVL.

The chain combines TRBV6-2 or TRBV6-3 with TRBJ2-7, with D unclear. From germline, CDR1 is MNHEY and CDR2 SVGEGT. The length of the CDR3 is 15 residues. Between the trimmed V and J ends, which lost 4 bases and 0 bases, there was a span of 13 bases. The CDR3 loop is CASSWRSTSSYEQYV. The CDR3 nucleotides read TGTGCCAGCAGTTGGCGAAGTACCAGCTCCTACGAGCAGTACGTC.

This clonotype was counted a few times. CDR3 nucleotide sequence: TGTGCCAGCAGCTCCGTGGTCACAGACTATGGCTACACCTTC. Translating gives CASSSVVTDYGYTF. This chain joins TRBV7-9 and TRBJ1-2, with D hard to call. The CDR3 is 14 residues long. Per the germline V gene, CDR1 is SEHNR and CDR2 is FQNEAQ (reference sequence). Trimming shortened V by 4 bases and J by 3 bases, and 12 bases separated the two germline ends.

This clonotype was seen more than once but under ten times. For the CDR3, the DNA is TGTGCCAGTAGTAAGGGGTCAGGCGGCAATCAGCCCCAGCATTTT. Translating gives CASSKGSGGNQPQHF. The chain joins TRBV19 to TRBJ1-5; D perhaps matches TRBD1 (5 bases). CDR1 is LNHDA and CDR2 is SQIVND in the germline V gene (reference sequence). The V end lost 4 bases, the J end lost 2 bases, and 12 bases lay between the germline ends. This CDR3 has 15 amino acids.

The table lists this clonotype with a few counts. The chain is built from TRBV7-8 and TRBJ1-5; D is unclear. The CDR3 is made up of 17 amino acids. Germline CDR1 reads SGHVS; CDR2 reads FQNEAQ. V lost 0 bases and J lost 0, with 12 bases in between. In DNA form, the CDR3 reads TGTGCCAGCAGCTTAGCCTCGGGAGACCCTAGCAATCAGCCCCAGCATTTT. As protein: CASSLASGDPSNQPQHF.